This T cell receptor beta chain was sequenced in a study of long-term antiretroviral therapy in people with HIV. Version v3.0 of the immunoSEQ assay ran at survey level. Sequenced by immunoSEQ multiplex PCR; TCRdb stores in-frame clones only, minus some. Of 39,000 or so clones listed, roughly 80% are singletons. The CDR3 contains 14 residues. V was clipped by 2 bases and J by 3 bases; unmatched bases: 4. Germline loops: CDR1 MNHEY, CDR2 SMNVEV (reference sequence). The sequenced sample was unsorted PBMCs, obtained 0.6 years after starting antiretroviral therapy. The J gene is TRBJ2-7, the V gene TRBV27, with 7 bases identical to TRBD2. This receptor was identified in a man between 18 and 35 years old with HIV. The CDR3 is CASSLAGRNYEQYF. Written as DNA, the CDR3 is TGTGCCAGCAGTTTAGCCGGGAGGAACTACGAGCAGTACTTC.